This T cell receptor beta chain came from a study of T cell responses to AZD1222 COVID-19 vaccine. At the level of the study: Combined were second doses at about 4 or about 12 weeks. Study-level findings and limits: Of the AZD1222 recipients, only five to seven were seropositive at baseline.

Sequencing was performed with immunoSEQ multiplex PCR; in TCRdb, only in-frame clones are kept and a portion is missing. The sample holds about 120,000 clones, 80% to 95% seen once. As regards this clone: Its cognate antigen is unknown.

Deletions cut 3 bases from V and 3 bases from J, with 16 bases between. Germline V CDR1 and CDR2: GTSNPN, SVGIG (reference sequence). The CDR3 runs to 15 residues. This TCR came from an adult in good health. This specimen was peripheral blood, taken on day 0 of AZD1222 vaccination. This rearrangement joins TRBV30 to TRBJ2-3; tentative D call: TRBD2 (7 bases). This CDR3 is CAWSPGGGSTDTQYF. The CDR3 region has the DNA TGTGCCTGGAGCCCGGGGGGCGGGAGTACAGATACGCAGTATTTT.